This T cell receptor beta chain was sequenced during a study of control samples from healthy donors and cancer patients. V lost 2 bases, J lost 13 bases, and 17 bases lay in between. The CDR3 is 13 amino acids. Germline CDR1 SGHTA, CDR2 FQGTGA. Sequencing was performed with immunoSEQ multiplex PCR; in TCRdb, only in-frame clones are kept and a portion is missing. Here the sample spans 200,000 or so clones, 85% to 95% being singletons. The rearrangement links TRBV7-3 to TRBJ1-1, with D possibly being TRBD1 (5 bases). Sequencing input: blood. This sequence was found in a man aged 50-60 years in good health. DNA for the CDR3: TGTGCCAGCAGCTTATCCCAGGGAAGTGAGGATTTCTTT. This translates into CASSLSQGSEDFF.